The next 2 T cell receptor beta chains were all read from a single sample in a study of T-cell reconstitution after alpha-beta-depleted transplantation in children. Preparation of the TCRbeta library was carried out with unique molecular identifiers. TCRdb ran MiXCR on the PCR reads and lists one entry per CDR3 protein. The sample has a few hundred thousand distinct CDR3 sequences, approximately 9.7% seen once. Here the sequenced sample was PBMCs from the stem cell graft donor, taken from the stem cell graft. The receptor source for this set is a human donor who donated a stem cell graft to a child with SCID.

V gene TRBV4-2 combines with J gene TRBJ2-3, with 8 bases fitting TRBD2. CDR1 and CDR2 (germline): LGHNA, YNFKEQ. The CDR3 covers 16 residues. J lost 1 base, V lost 1 base, and 4 bases had no gene match. CDR3 bases: TGTGCCAGCAGCCAAGCGGGGACTAGGGGCACAGATACGCAGTATTTT. This codes for CASSQAGTRGTDTQYF.

The chain joins TRBV20-1 to TRBJ1-2; D is undetermined. Trimming took off 0 bases at V and 2 bases at J, with 13 bases between the two ends. The germline V gene encodes CDR1 DFQATT and CDR2 SNEGSKA (reference sequence). The CDR3 spans 15 residues. The CDR3 nucleotides are TGCAGTGCTAGAGATAGGGCCAGTCCCAACTATGGCTACACCTTC. It codes for CSARDRASPNYGYTF.